Below are 4 T cell receptor beta chains sequenced from a single sample in a study of blood T cell repertoires in COVID-19 (dated by TCRdb to the early 2020s). The library was built by means of the immunoSEQ multiplex PCR assay. This is the immuneACCESS table as TCRdb keeps it, with only in-frame sequences that have V and J called. A part of the clones is gone; compared with another copy, unresolved V genes explain less than half, and the rest is unexplained. Present in this sample are tens of thousands of clones, 65% to 85% of which were seen just once. The ten largest clones represent 25% to 30% of the sample. Sequencing was done on a sample of peripheral blood. These receptors originate from a human donor in a cohort sampled during active COVID-19.

This chain connects TRBV6-1 to TRBJ1-5, with 7 bases that match TRBD1. V gave up 2 bases and J gave up 1 base; unmatched junction bases: 11. CDR1 and CDR2 (germline): MNHNS, SASEGT. The CDR3 covers 18 residues. The CDR3 loop reads CASSERRGQRLSNQPQHF. In nucleotides, the CDR3 is TGTGCCAGCAGTGAAAGGAGGGGACAGCGACTGAGCAATCAGCCCCAGCATTTT.

V and J are TRBV4-2 and TRBJ2-7; the D gene is possibly TRBD2 (6 bases). This CDR3 region has 14 residues. Germline CDR1 reads LGHNA; CDR2 reads YNFKEQ. Trimming removed 4 bases from V and 1 base from J, with 11 bases in between. The CDR3 protein is CASSRFGGSYEQYF. DNA for the CDR3: TGTGCCAGCAGCCGATTCGGGGGTTCCTACGAGCAGTACTTC.

The CDR3 is CASSASGGGRTEAFF. The CDR3 DNA reads TGTGCCAGCAGCGCATCAGGGGGAGGTAGGACTGAAGCTTTCTTT. The chain has TRBV9 and TRBJ1-1; 7 bases are a match to TRBD1. CDR1 and CDR2 from the germline V gene are SGDLS and YYNGEE. J lost 5 bases, V lost 3 bases, and 10 bases had no gene match. The CDR3 sequence is 15 residues long.

This rearrangement joins TRBV4-1 to TRBJ2-4; 7 bases match TRBD1. The CDR3 length is 16 residues. Germline trimming cut 4 bases from V and 5 bases from J; bases unmatched to any gene: 11. Germline CDR1 reads MGHRA; CDR2 reads YSYEKL. Written as DNA, the CDR3 is TGCGCCAGCAGCCCGAGGCCCAGACAGGGAGAAAACATTCAGTACTTC. This translates into CASSPRPRQGENIQYF.